The TCR beta chain under discussion was sequenced for a study of T cells in Graves' hyperthyroidism and ophthalmopathy. Study-wide results and caveats: Within blood appeared most thyroid clonotypes that had expanded above 0.001.

Among ophthalmopathy patients, the Clinical Activity Score reached at least 3, the NOSPECS grade reached at least 4, and duration remained under 3 months. Orbital computed tomography, thyroid ultrasound, serum thyroxine and TRAb, and clinical symptoms together informed the diagnoses. RNA transcripts gave rise to amplified TCR beta CDR3 regions. The HTBI set primed first-round TCR CDR3 RT-PCR. TCRdb fed the multiplex PCR reads into MiXCR, producing one record per CDR3 protein. Of about 350,000 distinct CDR3 sequences listed, approximately 14% are singletons. J lost 3 bases, V lost 2 bases, and 3 bases had no gene match. CDR1 WNHNN and CDR2 SYGVQD come from the germline V gene (reference sequence). The length of the CDR3 is 14 residues. As concerns this clonotype: The antigen is not known.

J is TRBJ2-7 and V is TRBV10-1; 8 bases match TRBD2. The sequenced sample was blood. The origin of this receptor is a woman aged 55-69 years with Graves' ophthalmopathy. The CDR3 here is CASSETGTSYEQYF. CDR3 nucleotides: TGCGCCAGCAGTGAGACAGGGACTAGCTACGAGCAGTACTTC.